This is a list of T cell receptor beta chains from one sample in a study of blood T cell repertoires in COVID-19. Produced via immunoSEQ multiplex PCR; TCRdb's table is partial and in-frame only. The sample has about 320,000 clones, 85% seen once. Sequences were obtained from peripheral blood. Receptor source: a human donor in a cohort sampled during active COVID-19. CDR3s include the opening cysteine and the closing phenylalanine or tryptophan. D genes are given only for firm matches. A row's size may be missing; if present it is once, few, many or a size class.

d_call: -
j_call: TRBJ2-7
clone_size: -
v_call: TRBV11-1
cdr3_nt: TGTGCCAGCAGCTTCCGTGCGGGAAGTGATTACGAGCAGTACTTC
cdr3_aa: CASSFRAGSDYEQYF

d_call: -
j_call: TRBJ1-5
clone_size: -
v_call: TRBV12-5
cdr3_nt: TGTGCTAGTGGATGGGGGGGGCGGGGGCCCCAGCATTTT
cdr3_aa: CASGWGGRGPQHF

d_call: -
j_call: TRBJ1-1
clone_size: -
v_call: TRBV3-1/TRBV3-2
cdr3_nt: TGTGCCAGCAGCCAAGATCGGGGAGACATCCCAGCTTTCTTT
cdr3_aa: CASSQDRGDIPAFF

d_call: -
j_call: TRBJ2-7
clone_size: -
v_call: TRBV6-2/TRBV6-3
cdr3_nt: TGTGCCAGCAGTTACCAGTACTACGAGCAGTACTTC
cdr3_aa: CASSYQYYEQYF

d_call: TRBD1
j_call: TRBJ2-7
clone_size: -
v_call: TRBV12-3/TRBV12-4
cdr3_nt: TGTGCCAGCACCAGACAGGGGGCCTACGAGCAGTACTTC
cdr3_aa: CASTRQGAYEQYF

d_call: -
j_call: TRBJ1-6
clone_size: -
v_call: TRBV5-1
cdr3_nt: TGCGCCAGCAGCTTGGAGGTGGGAGGGGGTTCACCCCTCCACTTT
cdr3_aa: CASSLEVGGGSPLHF

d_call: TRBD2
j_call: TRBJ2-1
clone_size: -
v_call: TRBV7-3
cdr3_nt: TGTGCCAGCAGCTTGCTGCGGGGGGATGAGCAGTTCTTC
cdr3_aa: CASSLLRGDEQFF

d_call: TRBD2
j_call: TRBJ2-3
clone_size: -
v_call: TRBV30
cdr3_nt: TGTGCCTGGAGGGGGACTAGCGGGGCTGATACGCAGTATTTT
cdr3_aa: CAWRGTSGADTQYF

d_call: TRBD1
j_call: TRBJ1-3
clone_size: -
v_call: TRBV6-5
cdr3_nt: TGTGCCTCCGACCGACAGGGTAAAGGAAACACCATATATTTT
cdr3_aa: CASDRQGKGNTIYF

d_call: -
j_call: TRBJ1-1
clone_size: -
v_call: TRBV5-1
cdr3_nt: TGCGCCAGCAGCTTGGGCGAGCGACTTGAAGCTTTCTTT
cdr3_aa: CASSLGERLEAFF

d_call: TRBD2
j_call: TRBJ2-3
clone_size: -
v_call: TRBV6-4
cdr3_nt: TGTGCCAGCAGTGACTCTAGCGGGGGGACCACAGATACGCAGTATTTT
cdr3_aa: CASSDSSGGTTDTQYF

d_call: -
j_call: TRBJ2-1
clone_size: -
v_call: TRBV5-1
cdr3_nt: TGCGCCAGCAGCTTGCGTGGAGGCGAGCAGTTCTTC
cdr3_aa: CASSLRGGEQFF

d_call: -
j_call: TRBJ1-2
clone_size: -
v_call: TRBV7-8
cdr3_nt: TGTGCCAGCAGCTTAGAACAGGGCCCGGATGGCTACACCTTC
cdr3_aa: CASSLEQGPDGYTF

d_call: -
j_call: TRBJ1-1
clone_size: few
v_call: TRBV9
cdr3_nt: TGTGCCAGCAGCCCCCTCGTGTACGGCACTAAAGCTTTCTTT
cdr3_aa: CASSPLVYGTKAFF

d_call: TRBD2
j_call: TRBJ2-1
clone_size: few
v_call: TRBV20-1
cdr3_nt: TGCAGTGCTAGTATGCGCGGGGGGGCCGGTGAGCAGTTCTTC
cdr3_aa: CSASMRGGAGEQFF

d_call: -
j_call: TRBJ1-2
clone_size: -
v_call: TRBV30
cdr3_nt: TGTGCCTGGACCAAACCGGGCTCGGGGGGCTACACCTTC
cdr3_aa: CAWTKPGSGGYTF

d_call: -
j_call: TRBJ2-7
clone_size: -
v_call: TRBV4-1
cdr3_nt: TGCGCCAGCAGCCAATATCACGGGAACTACGAGCAGTACTTC
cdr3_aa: CASSQYHGNYEQYF

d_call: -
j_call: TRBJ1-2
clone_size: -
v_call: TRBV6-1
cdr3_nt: TGTGCCAGCAGTGATTTTGGCAAGAACTATGGCTACACCTTC
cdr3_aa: CASSDFGKNYGYTF

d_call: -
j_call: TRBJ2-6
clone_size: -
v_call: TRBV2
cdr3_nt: TGTGCCGGTGGCAGGGAACTGCCTGGGGCCAACGTCCTGACTTTC
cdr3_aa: CAGGRELPGANVLTF

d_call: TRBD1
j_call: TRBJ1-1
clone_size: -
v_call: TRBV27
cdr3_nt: TGTGCCAGCAGCGGCCGAGGGGGCAGGACTGAAGCTTTCTTT
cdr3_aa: CASSGRGGRTEAFF

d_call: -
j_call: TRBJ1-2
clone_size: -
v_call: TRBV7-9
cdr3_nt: TGTGCCAGCAGCAGCAGGGTATCCCACTATGGCTACACCTTC
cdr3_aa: CASSSRVSHYGYTF

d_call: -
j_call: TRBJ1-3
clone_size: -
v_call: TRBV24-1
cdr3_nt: TGTGCCACCAGTGATACAGGAAACACCATATATTTT
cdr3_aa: CATSDTGNTIYF

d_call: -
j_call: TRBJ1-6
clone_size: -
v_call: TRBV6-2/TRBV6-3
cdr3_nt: TGTGCCAGCAGTTACGATTTCCCGGGACTGGGGTATAATTCACCCCTCCACTTT
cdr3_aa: CASSYDFPGLGYNSPLHF

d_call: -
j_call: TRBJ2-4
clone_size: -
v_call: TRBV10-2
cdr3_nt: TGCGCCAGCAGTGAGCCAGGGGTAAATATTCAGTACTTC
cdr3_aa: CASSEPGVNIQYF

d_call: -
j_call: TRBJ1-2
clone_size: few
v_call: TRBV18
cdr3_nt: TGTGCCAGCTCCCCCCGGGGGATAGAATTTGGCTACACCTTC
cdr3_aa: CASSPRGIEFGYTF

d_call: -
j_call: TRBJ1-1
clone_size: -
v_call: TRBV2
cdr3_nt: TGTGCCAGCGAAGGGGAGGACACTGAAGCTTTCTTT
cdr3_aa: CASEGEDTEAFF

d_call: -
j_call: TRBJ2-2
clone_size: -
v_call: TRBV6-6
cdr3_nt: TGTGCCAGCAGTCCGGGTTACACCGGGGAGCTGTTTTTT
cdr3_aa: CASSPGYTGELFF

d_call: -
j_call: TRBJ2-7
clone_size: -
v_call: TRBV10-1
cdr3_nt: TGCGCCAGCAGTGAGTGGCAGCCAGGAAGCTCCTACGAGCAGTACTTC
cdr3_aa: CASSEWQPGSSYEQYF

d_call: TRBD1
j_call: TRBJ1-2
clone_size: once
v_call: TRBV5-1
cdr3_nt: TGCGCCAGCAGCTTGAGACAGGGGGCCTATGGCTACACCTTC
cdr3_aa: CASSLRQGAYGYTF

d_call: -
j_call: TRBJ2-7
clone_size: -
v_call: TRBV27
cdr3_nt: TGTGCCAGCAGTTTAACCCCTAACTACGAGCAGTACTTC
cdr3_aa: CASSLTPNYEQYF

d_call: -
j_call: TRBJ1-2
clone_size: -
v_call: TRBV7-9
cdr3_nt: TGTGCCAGCAGCTTCGGAAAACTAGACTATGGCTACACCTTC
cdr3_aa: CASSFGKLDYGYTF

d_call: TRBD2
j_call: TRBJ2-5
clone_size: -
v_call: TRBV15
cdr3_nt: TGTGCCACCACCTCAAGAGCGGGGGAAGAGACCCAGTACTTC
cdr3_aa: CATTSRAGEETQYF

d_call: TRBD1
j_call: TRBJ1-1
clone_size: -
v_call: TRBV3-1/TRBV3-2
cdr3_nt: TGTGCCAGCAGCCATACCAGGGGGGAAAGGGAGGCTTTCTTT
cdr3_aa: CASSHTRGEREAFF

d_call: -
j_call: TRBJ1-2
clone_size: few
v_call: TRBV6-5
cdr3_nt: TGTGCCAGCAGTTACCGTCGCGAGGGCAATAACTATGGCTACACCTTC
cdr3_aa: CASSYRREGNNYGYTF

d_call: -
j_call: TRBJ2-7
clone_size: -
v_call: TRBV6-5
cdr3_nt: TGTGCCAGCACCAACCCCAGGAACGAGCAGTACTTC
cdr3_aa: CASTNPRNEQYF

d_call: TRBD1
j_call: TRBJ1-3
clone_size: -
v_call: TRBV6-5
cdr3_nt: TGTGCCAGCAGTTACCGGGGACAGTCTTCTGGAAACACCATATATTTT
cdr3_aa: CASSYRGQSSGNTIYF

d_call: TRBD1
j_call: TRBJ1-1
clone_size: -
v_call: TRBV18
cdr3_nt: TGTGCCAGCTCACCACTGACAGGGACAGGGGGCTTCATGAACACTGAAGCTTTCTTT
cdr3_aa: CASSPLTGTGGFMNTEAFF

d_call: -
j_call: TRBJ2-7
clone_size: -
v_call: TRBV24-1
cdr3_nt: TGTGCCACCAGTGATACAGGGCCCGAGCAGTACTTC
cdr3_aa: CATSDTGPEQYF

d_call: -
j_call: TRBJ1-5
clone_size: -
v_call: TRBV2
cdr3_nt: TGTGCCAGCACGGGGGGCAGGTATCCCCAGCCCCAGCATTTT
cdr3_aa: CASTGGRYPQPQHF

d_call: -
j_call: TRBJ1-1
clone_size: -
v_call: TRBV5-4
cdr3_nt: TGTGCCAGCAGCTCACCCTTCACAGGGATCGGAGACACTGAAGCTTTCTTT
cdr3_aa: CASSSPFTGIGDTEAFF

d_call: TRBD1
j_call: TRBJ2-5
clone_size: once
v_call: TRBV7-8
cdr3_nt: TGTGCCAGCAGACCGACAGGGGGCCCTCAAGAGACCCAGTACTTC
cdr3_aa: CASRPTGGPQETQYF

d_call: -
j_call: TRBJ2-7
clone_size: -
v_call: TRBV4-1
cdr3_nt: TGCGCCAGCAGCCAAGACAGGACAGTAGTCCCCGTGGGAGTCTACGAGCAGTACTTC
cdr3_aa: CASSQDRTVVPVGVYEQYF

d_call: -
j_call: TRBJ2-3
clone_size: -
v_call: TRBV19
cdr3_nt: TGTGCCAGTGGGCGCGATACGCAGTATTTT
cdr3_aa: CASGRDTQYF

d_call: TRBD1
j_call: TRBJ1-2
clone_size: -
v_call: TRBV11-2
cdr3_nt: TGTGCCAGCAGCGGGACAGGGGCTAGATATGGCTACACCTTC
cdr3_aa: CASSGTGARYGYTF

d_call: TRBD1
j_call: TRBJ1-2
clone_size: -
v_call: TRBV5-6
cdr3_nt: TGTGCCAGCAGCCTAGGACAGGGGGCCTACACCTTC
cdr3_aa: CASSLGQGAYTF

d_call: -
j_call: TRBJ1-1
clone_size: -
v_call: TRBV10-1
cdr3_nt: TGCGCCAGCAGTCGACTTTATTTGACAGACGGACAACAAGCTTTCTTT
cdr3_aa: CASSRLYLTDGQQAFF

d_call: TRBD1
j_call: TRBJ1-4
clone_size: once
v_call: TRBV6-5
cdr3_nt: TGTGCCAGTCTCACTACAGGGGGCAGTGAAAAACTGTTTTTT
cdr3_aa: CASLTTGGSEKLFF

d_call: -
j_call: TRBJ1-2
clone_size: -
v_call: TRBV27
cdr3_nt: TGTGCCAGCAGTCCGAACAGGGTGAAGGGCTACACCTTC
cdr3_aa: CASSPNRVKGYTF

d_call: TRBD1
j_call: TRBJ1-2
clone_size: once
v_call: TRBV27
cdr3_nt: TGTGCCAGCAGTCTGGACAGGGCGGATGGCTACACCTTC
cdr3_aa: CASSLDRADGYTF

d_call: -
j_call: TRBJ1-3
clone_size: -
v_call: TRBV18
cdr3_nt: TGTGCCAGCTCACCAAGGGAAGGGGTCACTGGAAACACCATATATTTT
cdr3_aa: CASSPREGVTGNTIYF

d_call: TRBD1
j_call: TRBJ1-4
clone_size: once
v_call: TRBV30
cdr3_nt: TGTGCCTGGAGTGGGACAGGGACTGAAAAACTGTTTTTT
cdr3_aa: CAWSGTGTEKLFF

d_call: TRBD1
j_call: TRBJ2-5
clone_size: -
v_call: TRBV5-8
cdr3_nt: TGTGCCAGCAGCTCCGGACAGGGGAATCTGGAGACCCAGTACTTC
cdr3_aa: CASSSGQGNLETQYF

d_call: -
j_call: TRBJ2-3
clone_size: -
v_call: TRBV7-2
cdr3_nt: TGTGCCAGCAGCTTAGGGCCTGGCGGTTTGGATACGCAGTATTTT
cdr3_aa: CASSLGPGGLDTQYF

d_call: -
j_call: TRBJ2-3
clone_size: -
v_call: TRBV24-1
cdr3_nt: TGTGCCACCAGTGATTTGTCATTCGGGGGCACAGATACGCAGTATTTT
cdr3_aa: CATSDLSFGGTDTQYF

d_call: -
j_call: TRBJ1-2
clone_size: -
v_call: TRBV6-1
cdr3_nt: TGTGCCAGCAGTGACGGTACAGGGATCTGGTATGGCTACACCTTC
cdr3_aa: CASSDGTGIWYGYTF